This is a list of T cell receptor beta chains from one sample in a study of blood T cell repertoires in COVID-19. Measured with immunoSEQ multiplex PCR; TCRdb has only the in-frame clones, and not every one. The sample has around 480,000 clones; about 87% are singletons. Material: peripheral blood. The receptors here all came from a woman aged 45 to 65 with COVID-19, enrolled during active disease. Each CDR3 is given with its conserved first and last residue.

v_call	cdr3_length	j_call	cdr3_aa
TRBV12-5	13	TRBJ1-2	CASGQGQSYGYTF
TRBV30	13	TRBJ2-2	CAWMRRGGGELFF
TRBV11-2	14	TRBJ1-6	CASSWTQGNSPLHF
TRBV4-1	15	TRBJ1-6	CASSQEVVDRAPLHF
TRBV6-5	15	TRBJ1-2	CASEGYRATNYGYTF
TRBV5-4	17	TRBJ2-7	CASSLKVWKGAVYEQYF
TRBV6-1	15	TRBJ1-4	CASSEAMGGREKLFF
TRBV5-6	15	TRBJ2-5	CASSFALALGETQYF
TRBV7-9	14	TRBJ1-2	CASSSGTGDDGYTF
TRBV24-1	15	TRBJ2-1	CATSDPRDSYNEQFF
TRBV19	14	TRBJ1-3	CASRKQGSGNTIYF
TRBV5-4	15	TRBJ1-2	CASSTGQLINYGYTF
TRBV3-1/TRBV3-2	16	TRBJ2-1	CASSHSWAGAYNEQFF
TRBV6-2/TRBV6-3	14	TRBJ2-7	CASSLNRQGYEQYF
TRBV11-2	15	TRBJ2-1	CASSLGDRSYNEQFF
TRBV19	14	TRBJ2-1	CASSGLAGGPEQFF
TRBV28	15	TRBJ2-7	CASSRLYNGAYEQYF
TRBV19	17	TRBJ2-1	CASSIDLKTSGVNEQFF
TRBV5-1	17	TRBJ1-2	CASSLATFRDSSYGYTF
TRBV6-5	14	TRBJ2-5	CASSPRGYQETQYF
TRBV13	14	TRBJ2-1	CASSFRDRNNEQFF
TRBV19	14	TRBJ1-2	CASSILSGPYGYTF
TRBV11-1	15	TRBJ2-2	CASSLRRRHTGELFF
TRBV27	13	TRBJ2-6	CASRQPGANVLTF
TRBV24-1	17	TRBJ2-1	CATSDPASGGAGNEQFF
TRBV11-2	12	TRBJ2-1	CASSLWGVTQFF
TRBV25-1	14	TRBJ2-2	CASTLHGGTGELFF
TRBV2	15	TRBJ1-2	CASSPRPQGTWGYTF
TRBV9	13	TRBJ1-2	CASSVAAGYGYTF
TRBV19	16	TRBJ1-2	CASSMWQGVTNYGYTF
TRBV5-1	15	TRBJ2-1	CASSLAGDRGNEQFF
TRBV19	15	TRBJ2-1	CASSIGLGDIREQFF
TRBV5-5	13	TRBJ1-2	CASSLETKGVEQF
TRBV2	16	TRBJ1-3	CASSDKGQTSGNTIYF
TRBV11-2	15	TRBJ1-6	CASSLQGMKNSPLHF
TRBV30	14	TRBJ1-2	CAWTQRRGYDGYTF
TRBV18	15	TRBJ2-5	CASSFSTGIQETQYF
TRBV28	14	TRBJ1-4	CASSLMRDNEKLFF
TRBV19	17	TRBJ2-3	CASKGLAGGPGTDTQYF
TRBV18	15	TRBJ1-5	CASSSRGRGSQPQHF
TRBV6-5	15	TRBJ1-1	CASSYSTRGPVGAFF
TRBV30	13	TRBJ1-1	CAWSRGHNTEAFF
TRBV5-6	14	TRBJ2-7	CASSLRGSGYEQYF
TRBV4-1	15	TRBJ2-7	CASSQEDRGSKEQYF
TRBV12-3/TRBV12-4	13	TRBJ1-1	CASSLSTDTEAFF
TRBV5-1	12	TRBJ1-2	CASSSGGGGYTF
TRBV12-3/TRBV12-4	13	TRBJ1-2	CASSLGPGEGYTF
TRBV6-1	18	TRBJ2-5	CASSVLEGLGGNRGTQYF
TRBV16	10	TRBJ2-3	CASSQSGLRW
TRBV20-1	11	TRBJ2-7	CSADNADEQYF
TRBV7-9	13	TRBJ2-5	CASSRGVRETQYF
TRBV4-1	16	TRBJ1-5	CASSQEGDTSNQPQHF
TRBV6-1	13	TRBJ1-1	CASSEQGNTEAFF
TRBV19	13	TRBJ2-7	CASSMGHLSEQYF
TRBV2	15	TRBJ1-5	CASSSQTGSNQPQHF
TRBV3-1/TRBV3-2	15	TRBJ2-1	CASSQESLAINEQFF
TRBV12-3/TRBV12-4	13	TRBJ2-6	CASSPRGANVLTF
TRBV4-1	18	TRBJ1-1	CASSHHFSLRIRAPEAFF
TRBV6-6	16	TRBJ1-2	CASSYSIVSDRGGYTF
TRBV4-2	18	TRBJ2-3	CASSQDMGLAGPTDTQYF